The 20 T cell receptor beta chains below come from one sample, sequenced in a study of early T cells in non-severe SARS-CoV-2 infection. TCRdb reprocessed the 5' RACE reads via MiXCR and lists one record per CDR3 protein. The table records 65,000 to 95,000 distinct CDR3 sequences, approximately 16% of them present only once. The source material was whole blood. These receptors all stem from an adult who was a healthcare worker with PCR-confirmed SARS-CoV-2 infection or an uninfected control (not recorded which).

This clonotype was picked up a small number of times. The V gene is TRBV6-5, the J gene TRBJ2-3; tentative D call: TRBD1 (5 bases). Germline CDR1 and CDR2: MNHEY and SVGAGI. The CDR3 runs 16 residues. V was clipped by 0 bases and J by 0 bases, with 10 bases between them. CDR3 loop: CASSYSRRASTDTQYF. Written as DNA, the CDR3 is TGTGCCAGCAGTTACTCGCGCAGGGCGAGCACAGATACGCAGTATTTT.

A few counts support this clonotype. CDR3 nucleotides: TGTGCCAGCAAGGAGGGCGGCACTCCCACAGATACGCAGTATTTT. Its translation: CASKEGGTPTDTQYF. This rearrangement joins TRBV12-3 or TRBV12-4 to TRBJ2-3, with D possibly matching TRBD2 (6 bases). This CDR3 spans 15 amino acids. Between the trimmed V and J ends, which lost 7 bases and 2 bases, there was a span of 16 bases.

This clonotype appeared a few times. The chain uses TRBV28 and TRBJ1-1, with D possibly TRBD1 on 5 matching bases. This CDR3 has 11 residues. V lost 5 bases to trimming and J lost 5 bases, with 6 bases between them. The germline CDR1 and CDR2 sequences are MDHEN and SYDVKM. CDR3 sequence (DNA): TGTGCCAGCAGTGGGGGGACTGAAGCTTTCTTT. As protein: CASSGGTEAFF. The variable domain in full, completed from reference TRBV28 and TRBJ1-1, reads DVKVTQSSRYLVKRTGEKVFLECVQDMDHENMFWYRQDPGLGLRLIYFSYDVKMKEKGDIPEGYSVSREKKERFSLILESASTNQTSMYLCASSGGTEAFFGQGTRLTVV.

The rearrangement uses TRBV10-2 and TRBJ1-6; weak D call: TRBD1 (5 bases). V was clipped by 5 bases and J by 10 bases, with 15 bases between them. This CDR3 contains 14 residues. Germline loops: CDR1 WSHSY, CDR2 SAAADI. The CDR3 DNA reads as TGCGCCAGCAGTTCAGGGAGGGGCGGATCACCCCTCCACTTT. Translation gives CASSSGRGGSPLHF.

The chain joins TRBV29-1 to TRBJ1-2; D uncertain. The ends were cut back, 6 bases at V and 5 bases at J, with 10 bases in the middle. This CDR3 contains 11 residues. The V gene's germline CDR1 is SQVTM and CDR2 ANQGSEA. The CDR3 is CSVSSGYGYTF. CDR3 bases: TGCAGCGTCAGCTCGGGGTATGGCTACACCTTC. Full variable domain (missing parts from reference TRBV29-1 and TRBJ1-2): SAVISQKPSRDICQRGTSLTIQCQVDSQVTMMFWYRQQPGQSLTLIATANQGSEATYESGFVIDKFPISRPNLTFSTLTVSNMSPEDSSIYLCSVSSGYGYTFGSGTRLTVV.

The rearrangement joins TRBV7-8 to TRBJ1-5; 7 bases line up with TRBD1. The CDR3 consists of 15 residues. V lost 5 bases, J lost 5 bases, and 9 bases stayed unmatched. The germline CDR1 and CDR2 sequences are SGHVS and FQNEAQ. Here the CDR3 reads CASSPSAGGYQPQHF. CDR3 DNA sequence: TGTGCCAGCAGCCCTTCCGCAGGGGGGTATCAGCCCCAGCATTTT.

The V call is TRBV30, the J call TRBJ2-7; D ambiguous. Germline assignment: CDR1 GTSNPN and CDR2 SVGIG (reference sequence). Deletions cut 3 bases from V and 3 bases from J, with 6 bases between. This CDR3 has 11 residues. The DNA for the CDR3 is TGTGCCTGGAGAGGGAACTACGAGCAGTACTTC. The encoded protein is CAWRGNYEQYF. Full variable domain (outside the CDR3, taken from reference TRBV30 and TRBJ2-7): SQTIHQWPATLVQPVGSPLSLECTVEGTSNPNLYWYRQAAGRGLQLLFYSVGIGQISSEVPQNLSASRPQDRQFILSSKKLLLSDSGFYLCAWRGNYEQYFGPGTRLTVT.

This clonotype showed up just a few times. The chain carries TRBV5-1 and TRBJ1-1, with D perhaps matching TRBD1 (5 bases). Trimming took 0 bases from V and 5 from J, leaving 14 bases between them. CDR1 and CDR2 (germline): SGHRS, YFSETQ. The CDR3 length is 15 residues. As DNA, the CDR3 is TGCGCCAGCAGCTTGGTGCCCCAGGGAGGGACTGAAGCTTTCTTT. Its protein is CASSLVPQGGTEAFF. Combining the CDR3 with reference TRBV5-1 and TRBJ1-1 gives the whole variable domain KAGVTQTPRYLIKTRGQQVTLSCSPISGHRSVSWYQQTPGQGLQFLFEYFSETQRNKGNFPGRFSGRQFSNSRSEMNVSTLELGDSALYLCASSLVPQGGTEAFFGQGTRLTVV.

This clonotype was recorded a few times. This chain uses TRBV7-9 with TRBJ2-6, with 7 bases lining up with TRBD1. Germline lookup yields CDR1 SEHNR and CDR2 FQNEAQ (reference sequence). V was clipped by 0 bases and J by 2 bases; unmatched bases: 4. There are 17 residues in the CDR3. The CDR3 here is CASSLAQGIAGANVLTF. In DNA, the CDR3 is TGTGCCAGCAGCTTAGCACAGGGGATAGCTGGGGCCAACGTCCTGACTTTC.

This clonotype was counted only a few times. In nucleotides, the CDR3 is TGTGCCAGCGAGGGAAGGGGTAATGAAAAACTGTTTTTT. Its translation: CASEGRGNEKLFF. This chain connects TRBV2 to TRBJ1-4, with D perhaps matching TRBD1 (5 bases). Germline values: CDR1 SNHLY, CDR2 FYNNEI. The CDR3 runs 13 residues. Trimming took off 8 bases at V and 4 bases at J, with 11 bases between the two ends.

The chain combines TRBV7-3 with TRBJ2-3; 7 bases are shared with TRBD1. V lost 0 bases to trimming and J lost 1 base; unmatched junction nucleotides: 4. This CDR3 has 16 residues. CDR1 and CDR2 (germline): SGHTA, FQGTGA. The CDR3 DNA reads TGTGCCAGCAGCTTAACTGGGCAGGGGGGCACAGATACGCAGTATTTT. Residues: CASSLTGQGGTDTQYF.

The chain has TRBV6-1 and TRBJ1-2; 7 nucleotides match TRBD1. V dropped 8 bases and J dropped 4; count of bases not matched to a gene: 7. CDR1 is MNHNS and CDR2 is SASEGT in the germline V gene. The CDR3 extends over 13 amino acids. The CDR3 loop reads CASLYGDSYGYTF. The CDR3, as DNA: TGTGCCAGCCTGTACGGGGACAGCTATGGCTACACCTTC.

This chain uses TRBV19 with TRBJ2-1, with D possibly matching TRBD2 (5 bases). Germline lookup yields CDR1 LNHDA and CDR2 SQIVND (reference sequence). With 7 bases removed from V and 6 bases from J, the gap between germline ends came to 16 bases. CDR3 size: 14 residues. CDR3 nucleotide sequence: TGTGCCAGTACCCCTCTAATAGGAGGCAATGAGCAGTTCTTC. Amino acids: CASTPLIGGNEQFF.

V is TRBV29-1 and J is TRBJ1-1; D possibly corresponds to TRBD1 (5 bases). Trimming took off 4 bases at V and 1 base at J, with 13 bases between the two ends. The V gene's germline CDR1 is SQVTM and CDR2 ANQGSEA. CDR3 length: 14 residues. In DNA, the CDR3 is TGCAGCGTTGGGGGGGTAGCCCAGAACACTGAAGCTTTCTTT. This sequence encodes CSVGGVAQNTEAFF.

Comment on this clonotype: An end of the junction does not agree with germline; a read error may underlie this. In nucleotides, the CDR3 is TGTGCGAGCAGTTGGGGACAAAGTTCCTACGAGCAGTACTTC. The encoded protein is CASSWGQSSYEQYF. The V gene is TRBV2, the J gene TRBJ2-7; weak D call: TRBD1 (6 bases). CDR1 and CDR2 (germline): SNHLY, FYNNEI. The CDR3 is made up of 14 amino acids.

This clonotype appeared many times. V is TRBV29-1 and J is TRBJ1-4; no clear D gene. CDR1 is SQVTM and CDR2 is ANQGSEA in the germline V gene. CDR3 length: 15 residues. V dropped 0 bases and J dropped 8 bases, with 16 bases sitting between them. CDR3 region: CSVEDGRQVGEKLFF. For the CDR3, the DNA is TGCAGCGTTGAAGATGGAAGGCAGGTCGGGGAAAAACTGTTTTTT.

In this sample, this clonotype turned up many times. The chain is built from TRBV6-5 and TRBJ2-5; D tentatively reads TRBD1 or TRBD2 (5 bases each). V lost 8 bases and J 1 base, leaving 23 bases between the germline ends. Germline lookup yields CDR1 MNHEY and CDR2 SVGAGI. This CDR3 has 17 residues. DNA for the CDR3: TGTGCCAGCCCCTCCTACCGCGGCCAGGGACCCCAAGAGACCCAGTACTTC. Its protein is CASPSYRGQGPQETQYF.

This clonotype was observed a few times. V usage is TRBV7-3 and J usage is TRBJ2-3, with 8 nucleotides matching TRBD2. The germline V gene has CDR1 SGHTA and CDR2 FQGTGA. V shed 3 bases and J 1 base; nucleotides not matched to a gene: 3. This CDR3 contains 15 residues. The CDR3 DNA reads TGTGCCAGCAGCTTTATCGGGGGGGGCACAGATACGCAGTATTTT. It specifies CASSFIGGGTDTQYF.

The rearrangement uses TRBV12-3 or TRBV12-4 and TRBJ2-2; tentatively, D is TRBD1 (5 bases). This CDR3 is built from 15 residues. V was cut by 2 bases and J by 3 bases, with 10 bases left in between. CDR3 protein: CASSLRGLDTGELFF. The CDR3 region has the DNA TGTGCCAGCAGTTTAAGGGGATTGGACACCGGGGAGCTGTTTTTT.

This clonotype was counted only a few times. V gene TRBV20-1 combines with J gene TRBJ2-3, with D perhaps being TRBD1 or TRBD2 (6 bases each). The CDR3 is 15 amino acids. V lost 1 base, J lost 3 bases, and 14 bases lay in between. CDR1 is DFQATT, CDR2 SNEGSKA, per germline (reference sequence). The CDR3 here is CSARGVGGWTDTQYF. The DNA of the CDR3 is TGCAGTGCTAGAGGTGTCGGGGGCTGGACAGATACGCAGTATTTT.